Listed here are 21 T cell receptor beta chains from one sample, sequenced in a study of T cell clonality in common variable immunodeficiency. The table came from immunoSEQ multiplex PCR; TCRdb's copy has only in-frame clones and leaves some out. The table lists about 35,000 clones, with no singletons. The sequencing sample was made of peripheral blood mononuclear cells. The source is a person aged 18 to 70 in good health.

This clone appeared many times. The read falls 3 residues short of the CDR3 end, and the missing part is taken from the germline J gene. The gene calls are TRBV5-1 and TRBJ2-1; D may be TRBD1 (6 bases). The V end was cut by 0 bases, the J end by 2 bases, with 12 bases between. The CDR3 totals 16 residues. CDR1 is SGHRS and CDR2 is YFSETQ in the germline V gene. CDR3 DNA (partial): TGCGCCAGCAGCTTGGACCCAGGGGTCCCCTACAATGAG. Translated: CASSLDPGVPYNE. The CDR3 in full is CASSLDPGVPYNEQFF.

Worth noting for this clone: The CDR3 end falls 3 residues outside the read, so it is completed with the germline J gene. The chain recombines TRBV29-1 with TRBJ2-3; TRBD1 might be the D (6 bases). This CDR3 region has 14 residues. Germline V gives CDR1 SQVTM, CDR2 ANQGSEA. CDR3 DNA, as far as it was read: TGCAGCGTTGCGTTGGGGGCAATTACTGAGACG. It codes for CSVALGAITET. The full CDR3 protein is CSVALGAITETQYF.

This clone has ten or more counts. The read stops 3 residues short of the end of the CDR3; the missing end is completed from the germline J gene. The genes are TRBV5-1 and TRBJ2-5; the D gene is possibly TRBD2 (5 bases). The V and J ends lost 2 bases and 5 bases respectively, with 13 bases between them. The CDR3 covers 14 residues. Germline V lookup: CDR1 SGHRS, CDR2 YFSETQ. The CDR3 spells CASSFASGGETQYF. The sequenced part of the CDR3 DNA is TGCGCCAGCAGCTTTGCCTCCGGCGGGGAGACC.

Ten or more counts support this clone. The read comes to an end 3 residues before the CDR3 does, leaving the germline J gene to fill in the end. The chain recombines TRBV19 with TRBJ1-4; no definite D call. Trimming removed 7 bases at V and 7 bases at J, with 19 bases between. Germline V gene lookup returns CDR1 LNHDA and CDR2 SQIVND (reference sequence). The CDR3 runs 15 residues. The DNA read from the CDR3 is TGTGCCAGTACCCCGGACCTCTTTCTAGCTGAAAAA. Translated: CASTPDLFLAEK. The whole CDR3 sequence reads CASTPDLFLAEKLFF. Full variable domain (missing parts from reference TRBV19 and TRBJ1-4): DGGITQSPKYLFRKEGQNVTLSCEQNLNHDAMYWYRQDPGQGLRLIYYSQIVNDFQKGDIAEGYSVSREKKESFPLTVTSAQKNPTAFYLCASTPDLFLAEKLFFGSGTQLSVL.

This clone has a count of ten or more. The CDR3 goes on 3 residues after the read ends, and that part is filled in from the germline J gene. This rearrangement joins TRBV4-1 to TRBJ2-7; D uncertain. Germline assignment: CDR1 MGHRA and CDR2 YSYEKL. The CDR3 is 14 residues long. The V and J ends lost 1 base and 5 bases respectively, with 12 bases between them. The sequenced CDR3 bases are TGCGCCAGCAGCCAAGTAACCCTCCGGGACGAG. Amino acids: CASSQVTLRDE. From start to end, the CDR3 is CASSQVTLRDEQYF.

This clone showed up many times. Coverage ceases 3 residues before the CDR3 finishes, and the germline J gene fills in the end. The chain joins TRBV12-3 or TRBV12-4 to TRBJ2-7; D possibly corresponds to TRBD2 (5 bases). Trimming shortened V by 4 bases and J by 6 bases, and 7 bases separated the two germline ends. The CDR3 extends over 11 amino acids. The CDR3 region is CASSSGVEQYF. Incomplete CDR3 DNA: TGTGCCAGCAGTTCCGGGGTCGAG.

This clone was observed a few times. From the germline J gene comes the end of the CDR3, since the read stops 3 residues before it. The chain carries TRBV7-9 and TRBJ1-2; tentative D call: TRBD1 (5 bases). CDR3 length equals 15 residues. Germline CDR1 reads SEHNR; CDR2 reads FQNEAQ (reference sequence). The covered CDR3 bases are TGTGCCAGCAGCCCCCCGGGTAGCGGGAGAGGGGAC. Its translation is CASSPPGSGRGD. The CDR3, in full, reads CASSPPGSGRGDYTF. The variable domain in full, completed from reference TRBV7-9 and TRBJ1-2, reads DTGVSQNPRHKITKRGQNVTFRCDPISEHNRLYWYRQTLGQGPEFLTYFQNEAQLEKSRLLSDRFSAERPKGSFSTLEIQRTEQGDSAMYLCASSPPGSGRGDYTFGSGTRLTVV.

This clone was recorded at least ten times. The observed sequence ends 3 residues before the CDR3 terminus, with the missing tail filled in from the germline J gene. V usage is TRBV5-6 and J usage is TRBJ2-2; 10 nucleotides line up with TRBD2. CDR1 and CDR2 (germline): SGHDT, YYEEEE. The ends lost 0 bases at V and 6 bases at J; junction bases unmatched: 2. The CDR3 contains 15 residues. The CDR3 reads CASSLASGSAGELFF. The covered CDR3 bases are TGTGCCAGCAGCTTGGCTAGCGGGAGTGCCGGGGAG.

This clone was detected only a few times. This probably arose from a read error, given a far larger clone one base away. The read comes to an end 3 residues before the CDR3 does, leaving the germline J gene to fill in the end. The same CDR3 arises from other DNA sequences in this sample as well. This chain joins TRBV6-4 and TRBJ2-1, with TRBD1 identical over 10 bases. Germline lookup yields CDR1 MRHNA and CDR2 SNTAGT. V shed 6 bases, J shed 4 bases, and the junction held 6 bases outside the gene matches. The CDR3 covers 15 residues. The DNA read from the CDR3 is TGTGCCAGCAGGGCCGGGACAGGGGATTACAATGAG. It specifies CASRAGTGDYNE. The complete CDR3 protein is CASRAGTGDYNEQFF.

This clone was observed at least ten times. The CDR3: CASSQSYPNSRYGYTF. The CDR3 bases that were read are TGCGCCAGCAGTCAATCGTACCCTAACTCTAGGTATGGC. This chain uses TRBV23-1 with TRBJ1-2; no firm D call. The missing CDR3 end, 3 residues past where the read stops, is filled in from the germline J gene. TRBV23-1 has ORF status, its function being uncertain. Trimming shortened V by 0 bases and J by 5 bases, and 16 bases separated the two germline ends. CDR3 size: 16 residues.

There are many counts of this clone. The read ends 3 residues before the CDR3 terminus; that terminus is restored from the germline J gene. This chain links TRBV5-6 with TRBJ2-2, with a tentative D call TRBD1 (6 bases). Germline loops: CDR1 SGHDT, CDR2 YYEEEE. V shed 2 bases and J shed 5 bases, with 13 bases lying between them. The CDR3 length is 15 residues. CDR3 loop: CASSLGGRGTGELFF. The sequenced part of the CDR3 DNA is TGTGCCAGCAGCTTAGGGGGTAGGGGTACCGGGGAG.

Many counts were recorded for this clone. The read ends 3 residues early relative to the CDR3; the germline J gene fills the gap. This chain connects TRBV5-1 to TRBJ2-7; TRBD1 matches at 9 bases. The V segment lost 6 bases and the J segment 4 bases; nucleotides outside the gene matches: 8. This CDR3 is 14 amino acids long. Germline loops: CDR1 SGHRS, CDR2 YFSETQ. This CDR3 reads CASTGGQGGYEQYF. Partial CDR3 DNA: TGCGCCAGCACCGGGGGACAGGGAGGGTACGAG.

This clone is categorized as medium-sized. The read gets to within 3 residues of the CDR3 end, and the germline J gene fills in the rest. The V call is TRBV30, the J call TRBJ2-6; maybe TRBD2 (5 bases). The V gene's germline CDR1 is GTSNPN and CDR2 SVGIG (reference sequence). The CDR3 covers 15 residues. Trimming pared 0 bases from V and 2 bases from J, leaving 8 bases between. CDR3 bases read: TGTGCCTGGAGTGTACTCGGGGCTGGGGCCAACGTC. Protein product: CAWSVLGAGANV. The entire CDR3 protein is CAWSVLGAGANVLTF.

This clone showed up just a few times. The read stops 3 residues short of the end of the CDR3; the missing end is completed from the germline J gene. The rearrangement joins TRBV5-1 to TRBJ2-3, with a tentative D call TRBD2 (5 bases). In germline, CDR1 is SGHRS, CDR2 YFSETQ. This CDR3 comprises 15 residues. The chain's CDR3 is CASKVEGGFSETQYF. Partial CDR3 DNA: TGCGCCAGCAAGGTCGAGGGCGGGTTTTCGGAGACG.

Concerning this clone itself: The read ends 3 residues before the CDR3 terminus; that terminus is restored from the germline J gene. V is TRBV30 and J is TRBJ2-4; TRBD2 might be the D (7 bases). The CDR3 runs 13 residues. The germline gives CDR1 GTSNPN, CDR2 SVGIG (reference sequence). CDR3 sequence: CAWSVGGAYGQYF. The sequenced CDR3 bases are TGTGCCTGGAGTGTGGGGGGGGCTTATGGT.

This clone has ten or more counts. Sequencing ends 3 residues short of the CDR3 end; the germline J gene provides the rest. This rearrangement joins TRBV2 to TRBJ2-7; possibly TRBD1 for D (5 bases). The CDR3 sequence is 14 residues long. CDR1 SNHLY and CDR2 FYNNEI come from the germline V gene. V lost 7 bases and J lost 0, with 13 bases in between. The sequenced part of the CDR3 DNA is TGTGCCAGCATTCAGGGTTGGAGCTCCTACGAG. Translating it yields CASIQGWSSYE. The entire CDR3 protein is CASIQGWSSYEQYF.

This clone has at least ten counts. Read coverage stops 3 residues before the CDR3 terminus; the germline J gene supplies the remainder. This chain uses TRBV19 with TRBJ2-3; 7 bases are shared with TRBD1. The CDR3 runs to 14 residues. Germline CDR1 reads LNHDA; CDR2 reads SQIVND (reference sequence). J lost 5 bases, V lost 4 bases, and 6 bases had no gene match. CDR3 sequence: CASSNRGEGDTQYF. The CDR3 bases that were read are TGTGCCAGTAGTAACAGGGGTGAGGGAGATACG. Full variable domain (rest looked up from reference TRBV19 and TRBJ2-3): DGGITQSPKYLFRKEGQNVTLSCEQNLNHDAMYWYRQDPGQGLRLIYYSQIVNDFQKGDIAEGYSVSREKKESFPLTVTSAQKNPTAFYLCASSNRGEGDTQYFGPGTRLTVL.

This clone was recorded at least ten times. From the germline J gene comes the end of the CDR3, since the read stops 3 residues before it. The rearrangement joins TRBV29-1 to TRBJ1-1; 7 bases are shared with TRBD1. This CDR3 is 14 amino acids long. The germline V gene encodes CDR1 SQVTM and CDR2 ANQGSEA. The DNA read from the CDR3 is TGCAGCGTTGAAAACACCCCAGGTGGACAGGAG. Its translation: CSVENTPGGQE. In full, the CDR3 is CSVENTPGGQEAFF.

This clone was observed at least ten times. The CDR3 end falls 3 residues outside the read, so it is completed with the germline J gene. This chain connects TRBV5-4 to TRBJ2-7; TRBD2 agrees at 7 bases. With 1 base clipped from V and 2 bases from J, the junction kept 9 bases outside the gene matches. Germline V CDR1 and CDR2: SGHNT, YYREEE (reference sequence). The CDR3 runs 16 residues. The sequenced CDR3 bases are TGTGCCAGCAGCTTGCCCCCGGGGGGAGCCACCTACGAG. Residues: CASSLPPGGATYE. The CDR3 reads in full as CASSLPPGGATYEQYF. The full variable domain, with the rest looked up from reference TRBV5-4 and TRBJ2-7, is ETGVTQSPTHLIKTRGQQVTLRCSSQSGHNTVSWYQQALGQGPQFIFQYYREEENGRGNFPPRFSGLQFPNYSSELNVNALELDDSALYLCASSLPPGGATYEQYFGPGTRLTVT.

This clone was counted at least ten times. Coverage ceases 3 residues before the CDR3 finishes, and the germline J gene fills in the end. J is TRBJ1-6 and V is TRBV19; D uncertain. The CDR3 extends over 12 amino acids. The V gene's germline CDR1 is LNHDA and CDR2 SQIVND (reference sequence). The covered CDR3 bases are TGTGCCAGTAGGACCGGGGAAGCGCCC. Protein product: CASRTGEAP. Given in full, the CDR3 is CASRTGEAPLHF.

In this sample, this clone turned up many times. From the germline J gene comes the end of the CDR3, since the read stops 3 residues before it. The chain carries TRBV20-1 and TRBJ1-2; the match to TRBD1 covers 7 bases. Unmatched junction bases numbered 10, after V lost 4 bases and J lost 5 bases. CDR1 is DFQATT and CDR2 is SNEGSKA in the germline V gene (reference sequence). This CDR3 comprises 14 residues. CDR3 bases read: TGCAGTGCTAACGGACAGGCCGGGGGATATGGC. This sequence encodes CSANGQAGGYG. The entire CDR3 sequence reads CSANGQAGGYGYTF.